The 12 T cell receptor beta chains presented below share a single source sample, sequenced in a study of response to subunit inactivated influenza vaccine. One entry per CDR3 protein, called by TCRdb with MiXCR from the RT-PCR reads. Counted here are more than 700,000 distinct CDR3 sequences, 21% occurring once; the ten biggest clones make up 10% to 13%. The source was PBMCs from blood, collected roughly 5 days after vaccination. The receptors come from a man over 45 who received an inactivated influenza vaccine.

CDR3: CASSQRQYTGELFF. CDR3 bases: TGTGCCAGCAGCCAGCGACAGTACACCGGGGAGCTGTTTTTT. V is TRBV14 and J is TRBJ2-2; D possibly corresponds to TRBD1 (5 bases). V shed 3 bases and J shed 3 bases, with 8 bases lying between them. The CDR3 length is 14 residues. CDR1 and CDR2 (germline): SGHDN, FVKESK. The complete variable domain, with remaining parts taken from reference TRBV14 and TRBJ2-2, reads EAGVTQFPSHSVIEKGQTVTLRCDPISGHDNLYWYRRVMGKEIKFLLHFVKESKQDESGMPNNRFLAERTGGTYSTLKVQPAELEDSGVYFCASSQRQYTGELFFGEGSRLTVL.

CDR3: CASSDWRTNTGELFF. CDR3 sequence (DNA): TGCGCCAGCAGTGACTGGCGGACGAACACCGGGGAGCTGTTTTTT. The gene calls are TRBV10-2 and TRBJ2-2; D unclear. Trimming left V 3 bases short and J 0 bases short, with 8 bases between. Germline lookup yields CDR1 WSHSY and CDR2 SAAADI. The CDR3 loop spans 15 amino acids.

The chain couples TRBV20-1 to TRBJ1-2, with 8 nucleotides matching TRBD1. With V trimmed by 5 bases and J by 3 bases, 2 bases remained unmatched. This CDR3 is 12 amino acids long. CDR1 and CDR2 (germline): DFQATT, SNEGSKA (reference sequence). CDR3 amino acids: CSAEGQDYGYTF. CDR3 coding DNA: TGCAGTGCTGAGGGACAGGACTATGGCTACACCTTC.

The CDR3 nucleotides read TGTGCCAGCAGCCCCGGACGGAGCTCCTATAATTCACCCCTCCACTTT. Its translation is CASSPGRSSYNSPLHF. The chain has TRBV6-1 and TRBJ1-6; D call uncertain. V lost 6 bases, J lost 0 bases, and 12 bases lay in between. The CDR3 length is 16 residues. Looked up from germline, CDR1 is MNHNS and CDR2 is SASEGT.

The gene calls are TRBV12-3 or TRBV12-4 and TRBJ2-7; D gene ambiguous. With 4 bases removed from V and 0 bases from J, the gap between germline ends came to 10 bases. The CDR3 loop spans 14 amino acids. CDR3 sequence: CASSSQINSYEQYF. CDR3 nucleotide sequence: TGTGCCAGCAGTTCTCAGATCAACTCCTACGAGCAGTACTTC.

This chain uses TRBV4-3 with TRBJ2-4; either TRBD1 or TRBD2 may fit D (5 bases each). V was cut by 0 bases and J by 1 base, with 10 bases left in between. Per germline, CDR1 LGHNA and CDR2 YSLEER. CDR3 size: 16 residues. The CDR3 nucleotides are TGCGCCAGCAGCCAAGATACGGGGACGGCCAAAAACATTCAGTACTTC. It translates to CASSQDTGTAKNIQYF.

V and J are TRBV10-3 and TRBJ1-2; D perhaps matches TRBD1 (5 bases). The CDR3 totals 12 residues. Trimming stripped 4 bases from V and 2 bases from J, with 5 bases between. Germline lookup yields CDR1 ENHRY and CDR2 SYGVKD. CDR3 residues: CAISGQNYGYTF. In nucleotides, the CDR3 is TGTGCCATCAGTGGACAGAACTATGGCTACACCTTC.

The table lists this clonotype with many counts. The chain uses TRBV18 and TRBJ2-7; D may be TRBD2 (5 bases). In germline, CDR1 is KGHSH, CDR2 LQKENI. This CDR3 is 12 amino acids long. Trimming removed 3 bases at V and 5 bases at J, with 8 bases between. The CDR3 region is CASSPMRDEQYF. CDR3 coding DNA: TGTGCCAGCTCACCGATGAGGGACGAGCAGTACTTC.

This clonotype was counted a few times. The rearrangement joins TRBV14 to TRBJ2-7, with D tentatively TRBD1 (5 bases). Germline lookup yields CDR1 SGHDN and CDR2 FVKESK. There are 14 residues in the CDR3. Trimming stripped 1 base from V and 2 bases from J, with 9 bases between. CDR3 nucleotides: TGTGCCAGCAGCCAAGTGCAGGGCCCCTACGAGCAGTACTTC. It encodes CASSQVQGPYEQYF.

This clonotype showed up just once. V and J are TRBV2 and TRBJ2-2; D is undetermined. CDR1 and CDR2 from the germline V gene are SNHLY and FYNNEI. Trimming cost V 10 bases and J 3 bases, with 15 bases left between them. This CDR3 has 14 residues. The CDR3 DNA follows: TGTGCCACTGGTGGCGGCGCTCACACCGGGGAGCTGTTTTTT. It is translated as CATGGGAHTGELFF.

The CDR3 loop is CASSQGNPKIYEQYF. The CDR3 region has the DNA TGCGCCAGCAGCCAAGGTAATCCGAAAATTTACGAGCAGTACTTC. The gene calls are TRBV4-3 and TRBJ2-7; D not resolved. Germline V CDR1 and CDR2: LGHNA, YSLEER. The CDR3 extends over 15 amino acids. Trimming stripped 1 base from V and 4 bases from J, with 14 bases between.

The sample holds a few counts of this clonotype. V and J are TRBV7-6 and TRBJ2-1; D possibly corresponds to TRBD2 (5 bases). V gave up 1 base and J gave up 7 bases, with 14 bases separating them. The CDR3 is made up of 15 amino acids. Germline V gene data show CDR1 as SGHVS and CDR2 as FNYEAQ. The CDR3 sequence: CASSLGYRDTNEQFF. As DNA, the CDR3 is TGTGCCAGCAGCTTAGGCTACCGGGATACGAATGAGCAGTTCTTC. The whole variable domain, filled in from reference TRBV7-6 and TRBJ2-1, reads GAGVSQSPRYKVTKRGQDVALRCDPISGHVSLYWYRQALGQGPEFLTYFNYEAQQDKSGLPNDRFSAERPEGSISTLTIQRTEQRDSAMYRCASSLGYRDTNEQFFGPGTRLTVL.